The present TCR beta chain was sequenced within a study of blood T cells in healthy people across ages. Regarding this clonotype: The junction departs from the called germline gene at one end, perhaps through a read error.

Sample-barcoded 5' priming and a J-beta primer mix drove a second PCR of 7 to 11 cycles. TCRdb called the 5' RACE reads again in MiXCR, with one record for every CDR3 protein. The sample contains some 930,000 distinct CDR3 sequences, 25% to 30% of which appear only once. These data also formed part of another study, on T cells of mothers and their children.

The sample comprised blood. This receptor was taken from a woman between 40 and 50 years old in good health.

The CDR3, as DNA: TGTGCCTGCAGCTCAGCGACTAGCGGGGGGACTACTTCCTACAATGAGCAGTTCTTC. Translating it yields CACSSATSGGTTSYNEQFF. The V and J genes are TRBV7-9 and TRBJ2-1; 13 positions match TRBD2. Looked up from germline, CDR1 is SEHNR and CDR2 is FQNEAQ (reference sequence). CDR3 length equals 19 residues.